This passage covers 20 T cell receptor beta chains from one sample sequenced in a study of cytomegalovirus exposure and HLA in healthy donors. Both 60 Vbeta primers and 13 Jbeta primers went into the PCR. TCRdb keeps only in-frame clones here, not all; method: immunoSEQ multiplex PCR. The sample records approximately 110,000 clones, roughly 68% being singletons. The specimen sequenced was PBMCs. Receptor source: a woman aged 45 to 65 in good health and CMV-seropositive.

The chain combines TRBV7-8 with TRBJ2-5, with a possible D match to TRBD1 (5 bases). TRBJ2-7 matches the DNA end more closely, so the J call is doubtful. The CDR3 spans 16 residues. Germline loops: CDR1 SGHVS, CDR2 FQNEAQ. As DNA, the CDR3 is TGTGCCAGCAGCTTAGGCCCCCTACAGGAAGCCTACGAGCAGTACTTC. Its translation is CASSLGPLQEAYEQYF.

In DNA form, the CDR3 reads TGTGCCAGCAGCCCGGCGGGGGAGGTCTATGGCTACACCTTC. This sequence encodes CASSPAGEVYGYTF. The chain links TRBV5-4 to TRBJ1-2, with a weak D call TRBD1 (5 bases). Germline V lookup: CDR1 SGHNT, CDR2 YYREEE (reference sequence). V was shortened by 4 bases and J by 4 bases, with 14 bases between the two germline ends. The CDR3 runs to 14 residues.

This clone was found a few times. Written as DNA, the CDR3 is TGCGCCAGCAGCCAAGTATTGACAGACCCACACTACGAGCAGTACTTC. This translates into CASSQVLTDPHYEQYF. The chain links TRBV4-3 to TRBJ2-7; TRBD1 is a possible D gene (5 bases). The CDR3 totals 16 residues. Looked up from germline, CDR1 is LGHNA and CDR2 is YSLEER. V lost 1 base and J lost 3, with 16 bases in between.

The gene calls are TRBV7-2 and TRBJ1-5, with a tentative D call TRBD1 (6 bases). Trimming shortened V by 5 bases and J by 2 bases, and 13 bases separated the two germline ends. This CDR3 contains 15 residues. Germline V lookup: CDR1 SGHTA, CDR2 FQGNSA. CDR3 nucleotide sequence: TGTGCCAGCAGCGAATTGACAGGCCGCAATCAGCCCCAGCATTTT. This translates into CASSELTGRNQPQHF.

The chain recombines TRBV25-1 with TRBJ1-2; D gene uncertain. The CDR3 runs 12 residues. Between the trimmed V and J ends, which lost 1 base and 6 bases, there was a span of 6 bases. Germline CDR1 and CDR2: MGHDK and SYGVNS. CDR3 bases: TGTGCCAGCAGTGAATTGTTAAATGGCTACACCTTC. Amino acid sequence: CASSELLNGYTF.

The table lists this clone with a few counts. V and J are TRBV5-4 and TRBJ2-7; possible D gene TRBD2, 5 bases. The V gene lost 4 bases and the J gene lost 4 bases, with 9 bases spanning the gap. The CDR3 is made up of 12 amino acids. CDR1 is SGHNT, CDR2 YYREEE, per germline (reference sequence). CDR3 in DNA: TGTGCCAGCAGCCCTCGGGGATACGAGCAGTACTTC. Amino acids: CASSPRGYEQYF.

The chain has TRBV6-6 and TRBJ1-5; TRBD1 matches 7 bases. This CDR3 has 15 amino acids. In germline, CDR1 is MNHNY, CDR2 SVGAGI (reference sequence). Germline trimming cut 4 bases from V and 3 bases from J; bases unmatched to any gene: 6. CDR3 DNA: TGTGCCAGCAGTTGGGACAGCCCTCTCAATCAGCCCCAGCATTTT. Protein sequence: CASSWDSPLNQPQHF.

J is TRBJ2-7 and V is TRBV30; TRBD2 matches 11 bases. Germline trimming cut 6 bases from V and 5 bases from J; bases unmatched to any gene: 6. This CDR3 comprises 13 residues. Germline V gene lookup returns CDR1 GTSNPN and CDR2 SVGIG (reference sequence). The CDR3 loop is CACSIAGGHEQYF. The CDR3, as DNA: TGTGCCTGCTCTATAGCGGGGGGGCACGAGCAGTACTTC.

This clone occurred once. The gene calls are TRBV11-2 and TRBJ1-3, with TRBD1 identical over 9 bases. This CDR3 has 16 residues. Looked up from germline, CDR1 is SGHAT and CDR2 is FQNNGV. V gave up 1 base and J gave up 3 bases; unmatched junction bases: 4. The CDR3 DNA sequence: TGTGCCAGCAGCTTAGCACAGGGGGCTCGTGGAAACACCATATATTTT. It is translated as CASSLAQGARGNTIYF. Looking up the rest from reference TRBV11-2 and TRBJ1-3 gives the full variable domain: EAGVAQSPRYKIIEKRQSVAFWCNPISGHATLYWYQQILGQGPKLLIQFQNNGVVDDSQLPKDRFSAERLKGVDSTLKIQPAKLEDSAVYLCASSLAQGARGNTIYFGEGSWLTVV.

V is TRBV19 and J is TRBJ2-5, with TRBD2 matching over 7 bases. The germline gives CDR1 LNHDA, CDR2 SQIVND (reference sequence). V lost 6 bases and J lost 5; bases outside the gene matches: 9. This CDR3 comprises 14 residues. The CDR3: CASRERLAHETQYF. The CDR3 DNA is TGTGCCAGTAGGGAACGACTAGCCCACGAGACCCAGTACTTC.

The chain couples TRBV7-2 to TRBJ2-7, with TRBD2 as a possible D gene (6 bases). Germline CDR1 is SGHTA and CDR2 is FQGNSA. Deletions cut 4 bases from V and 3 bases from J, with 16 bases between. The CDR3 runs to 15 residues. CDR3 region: CASSSVGGVGYEQYF. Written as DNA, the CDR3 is TGTGCCAGCAGCTCGGTCGGAGGGGTTGGCTACGAGCAGTACTTC.

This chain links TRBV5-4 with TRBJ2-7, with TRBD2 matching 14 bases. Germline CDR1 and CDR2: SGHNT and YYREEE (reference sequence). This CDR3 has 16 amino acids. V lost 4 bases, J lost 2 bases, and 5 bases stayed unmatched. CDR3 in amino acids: CASSGGGLAGAYEQYF. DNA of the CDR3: TGTGCCAGCAGCGGTGGGGGACTAGCGGGGGCCTACGAGCAGTACTTC.

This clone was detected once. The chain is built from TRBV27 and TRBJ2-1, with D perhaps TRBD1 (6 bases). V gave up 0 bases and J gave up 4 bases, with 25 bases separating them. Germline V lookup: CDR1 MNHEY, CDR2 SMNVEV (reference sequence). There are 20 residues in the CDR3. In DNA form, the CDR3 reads TGTGCCAGCAGTTTATCGTGGATAGCAGGGGTCCCCACAATTTACAATGAGCAGTTCTTC. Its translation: CASSLSWIAGVPTIYNEQFF.

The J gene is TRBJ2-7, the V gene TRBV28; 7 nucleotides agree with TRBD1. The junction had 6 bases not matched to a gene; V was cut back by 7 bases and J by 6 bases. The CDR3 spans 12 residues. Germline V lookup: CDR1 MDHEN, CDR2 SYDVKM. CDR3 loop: CASNRQGIEQYF. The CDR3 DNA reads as TGTGCCAGCAATAGACAGGGTATCGAGCAGTACTTC.

The CDR3 sequence is CASSQNGGVNTGELFF. The DNA for the CDR3 is TGCGCCAGCAGCCAAAACGGGGGGGTGAACACCGGGGAGCTGTTTTTT. The chain combines TRBV4-1 with TRBJ2-2; TRBD2 matches at 8 bases. Germline assignment: CDR1 MGHRA and CDR2 YSYEKL. The CDR3 covers 16 residues. The V and J ends lost 2 bases and 1 base, in that order; junction bases with no gene match: 3.

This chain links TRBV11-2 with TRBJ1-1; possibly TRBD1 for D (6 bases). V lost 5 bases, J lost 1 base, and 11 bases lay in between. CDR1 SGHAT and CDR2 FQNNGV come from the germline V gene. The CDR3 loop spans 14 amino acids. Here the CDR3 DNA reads TGTGCCAGCAGCCCGGGACATACGAACACTGAAGCTTTCTTT. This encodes CASSPGHTNTEAFF.

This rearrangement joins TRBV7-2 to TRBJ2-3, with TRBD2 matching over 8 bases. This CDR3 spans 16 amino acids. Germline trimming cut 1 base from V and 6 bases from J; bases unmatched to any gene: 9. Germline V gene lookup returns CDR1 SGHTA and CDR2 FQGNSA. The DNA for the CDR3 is TGTGCCAGCAGCTTAGTCGGGACTAGTATAATCGATACGCAGTATTTT. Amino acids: CASSLVGTSIIDTQYF.

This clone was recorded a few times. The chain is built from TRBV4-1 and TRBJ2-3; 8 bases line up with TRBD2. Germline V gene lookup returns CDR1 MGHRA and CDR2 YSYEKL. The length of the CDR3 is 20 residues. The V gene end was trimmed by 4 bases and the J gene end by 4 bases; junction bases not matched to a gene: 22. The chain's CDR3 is CASSREQPGGVGGVSDTQYF. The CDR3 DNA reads TGCGCCAGCAGCCGCGAGCAGCCCGGGGGGGTCGGGGGGGTATCAGATACGCAGTATTTT.

The CDR3 protein is CASSVDSGQEADTQYF. In nucleotides, the CDR3 is TGTGCCAGCAGCGTAGACAGCGGGCAAGAAGCAGATACGCAGTATTTT. The chain links TRBV9 to TRBJ2-3, with D possibly TRBD2 on 6 matching bases. The length of the CDR3 is 16 residues. The V end lost 0 bases, the J end lost 4 bases, and 15 bases lay between the germline ends. The germline V gene has CDR1 SGDLS and CDR2 YYNGEE.

CDR3 bases: TGCGCCAGCAGCTTGGGAAGGGGCCCGAACACCGGGGAGCTGTTTTTT. The encoded protein is CASSLGRGPNTGELFF. This sequence joins TRBV5-1 and TRBJ2-2, with D possibly being TRBD1 (5 bases). V dropped 0 bases and J dropped 0 bases, with 9 bases sitting between them. Germline-derived CDR1 and CDR2 are SGHRS and YFSETQ. This CDR3 is built from 16 residues. The full variable domain, rest sourced from reference TRBV5-1 and TRBJ2-2, is KAGVTQTPRYLIKTRGQQVTLSCSPISGHRSVSWYQQTPGQGLQFLFEYFSETQRNKGNFPGRFSGRQFSNSRSEMNVSTLELGDSALYLCASSLGRGPNTGELFFGEGSRLTVL.